These 19 T cell receptor beta chains originate from one sample sequenced in a study of blood T cell repertoires in COVID-19. Generated by immunoSEQ multiplex PCR, the TCRdb table keeps only in-frame clones and is missing some. Among over 350,000 clones listed, roughly 89% were seen once. The sample comprised peripheral blood. The receptors derive from a woman under 40 with acute or convalescent COVID-19.

This clone was seen a single time. Other DNA variants within this sample encode the same CDR3. The chain uses TRBV7-3 and TRBJ2-3; 10 bases agree with TRBD2. CDR1 and CDR2 from the germline V gene are SGHTA and FQGTGA. The CDR3 totals 14 residues. J gave up 1 base and V 5 bases, and 0 bases lay outside the gene matches. The CDR3 reads CASSLAGGTDTQYF. Written as DNA, the CDR3 is TGTGCCAGCAGCCTAGCGGGGGGCACAGATACGCAGTATTTT.

The sample holds many counts of this clone. Its ends do not fully match the called genes, so a read error is possible. The identical CDR3 is also encoded by other nucleotide sequences in the sample. J is TRBJ1-2 and V is TRBV2, with 8 bases fitting TRBD1. The CDR3 length is 14 residues. Germline assignment: CDR1 SNHLY and CDR2 FYNNEI. Here the CDR3 DNA reads TGTGCCAGCAGCGAAGGACAGGGAAGCTATGGCTACACCTTC. It yields the protein CASSEGQGSYGYTF.

The chain couples TRBV3-1 (or the pseudogene TRBV3-2) to TRBJ2-5; 7 bases align to TRBD2. With 2 bases clipped from V and 2 bases from J, the junction kept 2 bases outside the gene matches. The CDR3 sequence is 14 residues long. Germline CDR1 is LGHDT and CDR2 is YNNKEL (reference sequence). CDR3 sequence reads: CASSQHGGQETQYF. The CDR3 region has the DNA TGTGCCAGCAGCCAACACGGGGGGCAAGAGACCCAGTACTTC.

V is TRBV18 and J is TRBJ2-7; 9 nucleotides match TRBD1. The J segment lost 5 bases and the V segment lost 3 bases, leaving 8 bases of the junction unmatched. There are 15 residues in the CDR3. Looked up from germline, CDR1 is KGHSH and CDR2 is LQKENI. For the CDR3, the DNA is TGTGCCAGCTCACCGGGGACAGGGAAGAACCACGAGCAGTACTTC. Translation: CASSPGTGKNHEQYF.

The rearrangement links TRBV3-1 (or the pseudogene TRBV3-2) to TRBJ2-5; D remains ambiguous. The germline V and J ends were trimmed by 2 bases and 7 bases, with 5 bases remaining between them. Germline V gene lookup returns CDR1 LGHDT and CDR2 YNNKEL (reference sequence). CDR3 length: 11 amino acids. This chain's CDR3 is CASSQPGTQYF. CDR3 DNA: TGTGCCAGCAGCCAACCGGGGACCCAGTACTTC.

This clone came up once. The chain joins TRBV5-1 to TRBJ2-7; 15 bases are shared with TRBD2. J was trimmed by 4 bases and V by 5 bases; bases with no gene match: 7. The CDR3 sequence is 16 residues long. Germline CDR1 and CDR2: SGHRS and YFSETQ. Here the CDR3 reads CASRWTSGGAQYEQYF. The CDR3 nucleotides read TGCGCCAGCAGATGGACTAGCGGGGGGGCCCAGTACGAGCAGTACTTC.

The rearrangement joins TRBV3-1 (or the pseudogene TRBV3-2) to TRBJ1-3; no clear D gene. The CDR3 extends over 12 amino acids. The V gene's germline CDR1 is LGHDT and CDR2 YNNKEL (reference sequence). V was shortened by 1 base and J by 7 bases, with 5 bases between the two germline ends. The CDR3 protein is CASSQGRNTIYF. CDR3 nucleotide sequence: TGTGCCAGCAGCCAAGGGAGGAACACCATATATTTT.

This clone was seen only once. The V call is TRBV30, the J call TRBJ1-5; no firm D call. The V and J ends lost 3 bases and 6 bases respectively, with 15 bases between them. The germline CDR1 and CDR2 sequences are GTSNPN and SVGIG (reference sequence). The CDR3 spans 14 residues. The CDR3 region is CAWSGSVSGQPQHF. DNA of the CDR3: TGTGCCTGGAGCGGGTCGGTAAGCGGTCAGCCCCAGCATTTT.

The chain is built from TRBV4-2 and TRBJ1-1, with D possibly being TRBD1 (6 bases). V was cut by 7 bases and J by 0 bases, with 12 bases left in between. The V gene's germline CDR1 is LGHNA and CDR2 YNFKEQ. This CDR3 has 14 residues. Here the CDR3 reads CASTWGQMNTEAFF. The DNA for the CDR3 is TGTGCCAGCACCTGGGGACAAATGAACACTGAAGCTTTCTTT.

This rearrangement joins TRBV5-6 to TRBJ1-2, with D unclear. The CDR3 runs 15 residues. V lost 6 bases and J lost 0, with 15 bases in between. CDR1 SGHDT and CDR2 YYEEEE come from the germline V gene. The DNA of the CDR3 is TGTGCCAGCACCCCGGGATACAGAGCTAACTATGGCTACACCTTC. This sequence encodes CASTPGYRANYGYTF. The full variable domain, rest sourced from reference TRBV5-6 and TRBJ1-2, is DAGVTQSPTHLIKTRGQQVTLRCSPKSGHDTVSWYQQALGQGPQFIFQYYEEEERQRGNFPDRFSGHQFPNYSSELNVNALLLGDSALYLCASTPGYRANYGYTFGSGTRLTVV.

This chain joins TRBV5-1 and TRBJ2-1; weak D call: TRBD1 (5 bases). With 2 bases removed from V and 4 bases from J, the gap between germline ends came to 10 bases. The CDR3 length is 14 residues. Per germline, CDR1 SGHRS and CDR2 YFSETQ. The CDR3 nucleotides read TGCGCCAGCAGCTTCGTGACAGTTTACAATGAGCAGTTCTTC. Residues: CASSFVTVYNEQFF.

The chain uses TRBV6-5 and TRBJ2-1; 7 bases match TRBD1. Germline lookup yields CDR1 MNHEY and CDR2 SVGAGI. This CDR3 is built from 15 residues. Germline trimming cut 6 bases from V and 2 bases from J; bases unmatched to any gene: 7. The CDR3 protein is CASRSDRVPYNEQFF. Here the CDR3 DNA reads TGTGCCAGCAGATCCGACAGGGTCCCCTACAATGAGCAGTTCTTC.

The rearrangement joins TRBV13 to TRBJ2-2; weak D call: TRBD1 (6 bases). The CDR3 has 15 residues. Germline CDR1 and CDR2: PRHDT and FYEKMQ (reference sequence). Trimming removed 0 bases at V and 5 bases at J, with 10 bases between. The CDR3 here is CASSLGQGRTGELFF. CDR3 DNA: TGTGCCAGCAGCTTAGGACAGGGAAGAACCGGGGAGCTGTTTTTT.

J is TRBJ1-1 and V is TRBV7-9, with D perhaps TRBD1 (5 bases). In germline, CDR1 is SEHNR, CDR2 FQNEAQ (reference sequence). Trimming took 5 bases from V and 3 from J, leaving 13 bases between them. This CDR3 region has 14 residues. CDR3 amino acids: CASSPRGGYTEAFF. The CDR3 region has the DNA TGTGCCAGCAGCCCAAGGGGCGGATACACTGAAGCTTTCTTT.

As for this clone: The junction and the germline gene differ at one end; a read error may be behind it. The chain has TRBV2 and TRBJ1-3, with 8 bases that match TRBD1. Germline CDR1 is SNHLY and CDR2 is FYNNEI. This CDR3 has 12 amino acids. CDR3 in amino acids: CAGRGQGNTIYF. CDR3 nucleotide sequence: TGTGCCGGCAGGGGGCAAGGAAACACCATATATTTT. Full variable domain (rest looked up from reference TRBV2 and TRBJ1-3): EPEVTQTPSHQVTQMGQEVILRCVPISNHLYFYWYRQILGQKVEFLVSFYNNEISEKSEIFDDQFSVERPDGSNFTLKIRSTKLEDSAMYFCAGRGQGNTIYFGEGSWLTVV.

This clone was observed a few times. This chain connects TRBV3-1 (or the pseudogene TRBV3-2) to TRBJ1-2, with D possibly matching TRBD1 (6 bases). V lost 1 base and J 4 bases, leaving 19 bases between the germline ends. In germline, CDR1 is LGHDT, CDR2 YNNKEL (reference sequence). The CDR3 is 17 residues long. As DNA, the CDR3 is TGTGCCAGCAGCCAAGGGAACAGGGCCCCGCAACTCTATGGCTACACCTTC. Protein sequence: CASSQGNRAPQLYGYTF.

This chain connects TRBV2 to TRBJ1-2, with a possible D match to TRBD1 (6 bases). This CDR3 is 16 amino acids long. Deletions cut 3 bases from V and 7 bases from J, with 21 bases between. Per germline, CDR1 SNHLY and CDR2 FYNNEI. DNA of the CDR3: TGTGCCAGCAGTGAGAGGGGGGGCCGGACGGCGGGTGGCTACACCTTC. Translation: CASSERGGRTAGGYTF.

The J gene is TRBJ2-1, the V gene TRBV2, with 9 bases fitting TRBD2. The V and J ends lost 7 bases and 5 bases, in that order; junction bases with no gene match: 9. The CDR3 consists of 15 residues. The germline gives CDR1 SNHLY, CDR2 FYNNEI. CDR3 nucleotide sequence: TGTGCCAGCAAGGGCCTAGCGGGGAGAAACAATGAGCAGTTCTTC. It codes for CASKGLAGRNNEQFF.

For the CDR3, the DNA is TGTGCCAGCGGTTCTAGCGGGGTGGATGAGCAGTTCTTC. This sequence encodes CASGSSGVDEQFF. This chain links TRBV28 with TRBJ2-1, with 9 bases identical to TRBD2. The V and J ends lost 8 bases and 8 bases, in that order; junction bases with no gene match: 7. The CDR3 is made up of 13 amino acids. Germline CDR1 is MDHEN and CDR2 is SYDVKM.